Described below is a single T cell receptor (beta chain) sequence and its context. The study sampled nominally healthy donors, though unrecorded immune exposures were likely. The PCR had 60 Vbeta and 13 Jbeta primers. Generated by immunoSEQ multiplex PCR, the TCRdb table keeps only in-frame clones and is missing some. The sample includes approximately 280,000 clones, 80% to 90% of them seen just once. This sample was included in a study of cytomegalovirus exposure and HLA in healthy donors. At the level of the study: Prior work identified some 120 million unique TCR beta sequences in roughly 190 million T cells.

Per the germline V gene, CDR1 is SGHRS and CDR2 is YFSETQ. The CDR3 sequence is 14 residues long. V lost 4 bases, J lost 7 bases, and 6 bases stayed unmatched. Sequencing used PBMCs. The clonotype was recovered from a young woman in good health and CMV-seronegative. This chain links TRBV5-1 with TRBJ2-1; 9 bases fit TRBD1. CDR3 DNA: TGCGCCAGCAGCCCACAGGGACAGGGTAATGAGCAGTTCTTC. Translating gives CASSPQGQGNEQFF.